The clone carrying this T cell receptor beta chain appeared a few times. Its antigen is still unknown. Only in-frame clones appear in the TCRdb table, and some are missing; sequencing was by immunoSEQ multiplex PCR. In the table there are approximately 180,000 clones, 86% of which are singletons. This sample is part of a study of cytomegalovirus exposure and HLA in healthy donors. Points from the study as a whole: Researchers reported that three CMV-associated chains were confirmed in vitro as CMV antigen-specific.

There are 15 residues in the CDR3. Trimming cost V 7 bases and J 2 bases, with 17 bases left between them. Germline CDR1 is LNHDA and CDR2 is SQIVND (reference sequence). Material: PBMCs. The sequence was collected from a woman aged 18-30 years in good health and CMV-seronegative. The rearrangement joins TRBV19 to TRBJ1-2; possibly TRBD1 for D (6 bases). The CDR3 region is CASTITGSKNYGYTF. DNA of the CDR3: TGTGCCAGTACAATCACAGGGTCTAAGAACTATGGCTACACCTTC.